The rows below give T cell receptor beta chains drawn from one sample of a study of blood T cell repertoires in COVID-19. Here immunoSEQ multiplex PCR was the method, and the copy in TCRdb shows in-frame clones only, minus some. Of about 220,000 clones in the sample, about 84% are singletons; the top ten hold around 13%. Material for sequencing was peripheral blood. These receptors all come from a human donor in a cohort sampled during active COVID-19. The CDR3 runs from the conserved cysteine through the conserved F or W. Fields, in order: V gene, clone size, CDR3 length, CDR3 protein. Only some rows state a clone size, as once, few, many or a class for expanded clones.

>TRBV7-2|NA|14
CASSFRASNYGYTF
>TRBV7-9|NA|13
CASTWGDTDTQYF
>TRBV6-5|NA|12
CASTARGNGYTF
>TRBV28|NA|13
CASSWTGANTIYF
>TRBV6-1|NA|15
CASSEIGGTGGLFTF
>TRBV11-3|NA|16
CASSPGLARGTDTQYF
>TRBV25-1|few|14
CASSEEGQIYEQYF
>TRBV18|few|17
CASSPGTGGADNSPLHF
>TRBV27|once|13
CASSLIGGAEAFF
>TRBV2|NA|14
CASRGGLETDTQYF
>TRBV2|NA|16
CASSEGRSPNTGELFF
>TRBV12-2|NA|13
CASRRGTGGGYTF
>TRBV2|once|13
CASRDSNQQPQHF
>TRBV7-2|NA|13
CASSLATGDTIYF
>TRBV19|NA|17
CASSESARRTVGEKLFF
>TRBV28|NA|14
CASSWTVLGNTIYF
>TRBV29-1|NA|16
CSVDLASAAFKETQYF
>TRBV6-1|NA|18
CASSEALFLAGAEDTQYF
>TRBV2|NA|12
CASSRENTEAFF
>TRBV28|NA|14
CASRRLAGANEQYF
>TRBV6-5|NA|13
CASRTQGNTEAFF
>TRBV29-1|many|12
CSVGGQNQPQHF
>TRBV2|NA|15
CASKQGSRLNEKLFF
>TRBV3-1/TRBV3-2|NA|15
CASSQDVQSNQPQHF
>TRBV18|NA|15
CASSHGTSGSSEQFF
>TRBV2|NA|13
CASRGLAGAEQFF
>TRBV6-6|NA|14
CASSSPRGRDEQFF
>TRBV7-9|NA|16
CASSLRGTGGIREQFF
>TRBV19|NA|14
CASSKGQLDDEQFF
>TRBV7-2|NA|17
CASSLTAGGQANYGYTF
>TRBV6-5|once|15
CASSPTGQGVETQYF
>TRBV7-6|once|14
CASSSGQGTYGYTF
>TRBV19|NA|13
CASSRQGDTEAFF
>TRBV7-9|NA|14
CASSPIGGAWEQYF
>TRBV27|once|15
CASSLSRGNTGELFF
>TRBV19|NA|14
CASSIERGGNEQFF
>TRBV5-4|NA|15
CASSRGLAEYNEQFF
>TRBV28|NA|17
CASSLVTSNENTGELFF
>TRBV7-2|NA|15
CASSSSPYTEGEQYF
>TRBV2|few|12
CASSESGDGYTF
>TRBV10-1|NA|13
CASSEYRGETQYF
>TRBV5-1|once|15
CASSLRRDISYEQYF
>TRBV9|once|12
CASSVSGNTIYF
>TRBV6-5|NA|13
CASSYTGNTEAFF
>TRBV15|once|15
CATSRDAASRETQYF
>TRBV5-4|NA|16
CASSKGTSGDRETQYF
>TRBV5-1|NA|14
CASSSVGTGSEQYF
>TRBV28|NA|13
CASTSGDTGELFF
>TRBV6-2/TRBV6-3|NA|14
CASSRRGGWETQYF
>TRBV5-1|NA|14
CASSPGQSNEKLFF
>TRBV28|NA|12
CASSFRGIGYTF
>TRBV9|NA|16
CASRGSSGGNTDTQYF
>TRBV9|once|14
CASSPRSSYNEQFF
>TRBV2|NA|13
CASSLYSTGELFF
>TRBV3-1/TRBV3-2|NA|14
CASSPPYGAGELFF